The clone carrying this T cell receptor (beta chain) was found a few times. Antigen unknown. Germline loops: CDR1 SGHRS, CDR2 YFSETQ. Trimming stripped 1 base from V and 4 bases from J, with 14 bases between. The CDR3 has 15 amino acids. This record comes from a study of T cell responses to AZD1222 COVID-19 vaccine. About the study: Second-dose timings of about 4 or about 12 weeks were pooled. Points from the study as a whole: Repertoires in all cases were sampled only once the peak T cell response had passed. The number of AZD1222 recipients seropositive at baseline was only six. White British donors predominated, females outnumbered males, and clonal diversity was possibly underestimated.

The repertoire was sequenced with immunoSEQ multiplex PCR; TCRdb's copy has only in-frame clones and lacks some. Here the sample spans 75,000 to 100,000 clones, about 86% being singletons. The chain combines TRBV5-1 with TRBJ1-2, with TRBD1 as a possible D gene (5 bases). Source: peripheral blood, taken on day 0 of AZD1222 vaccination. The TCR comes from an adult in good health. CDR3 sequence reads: CASSLSGAGSYGYTF. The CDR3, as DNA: TGCGCCAGCAGCTTGTCTGGGGCAGGAAGCTATGGCTACACCTTC.